The rows below give T cell receptor beta chains drawn from one sample of a study of prognosis after radiotherapy for stage I lung cancer. Each CDR3 protein is one row after TCRdb ran MiXCR on the multiplex PCR reads. The sample holds roughly 13,000 distinct CDR3 sequences, 37% seen once. The specimen was PBMCs, collected before or after stereotactic body radiation therapy (not recorded which). These receptors all stem from a donor over 45 with non-small cell lung cancer. The CDR3 runs from the conserved cysteine through the conserved F or W. The D gene is left open where the match is weak. Not all rows give a size; the values are once, few, many and, for expanded clones, a class.

CDR3 DNA	CDR3 protein	clone size	D gene	V gene	J gene
TGCAGCGTTCGGCAGGGGGGCGGGGAGCTGTTTTTT	CSVRQGGGELFF	many	NA	TRBV29-1	TRBJ2-2
TGTGCCGTCAGCCGGGTGACTGGAGATACGCAGTATTTT	CAVSRVTGDTQYF	many	NA	TRBV6-2/TRBV6-3	TRBJ2-3
TGTGCCAGCAGTTACTCGCAGTCCACTGAGCAGTTCTTC	CASSYSQSTEQFF	medium-sized	NA	TRBV6-4	TRBJ2-1
TGTGTCAGCAGCCCCTCGGGTAACTATGGCTACACCTTC	CVSSPSGNYGYTF	NA	NA	TRBV28	TRBJ1-2
TGTGCCAGCAGCTTCCAACCGAGTGGGGCCCCCGGGGAGCAGTACTTC	CASSFQPSGAPGEQYF	many	NA	TRBV9	TRBJ2-7
TGTGCCACCCAGGGTCGGGATATTGCAGATACGCAGTATTTT	CATQGRDIADTQYF	NA	NA	TRBV24-1	TRBJ2-3
TGTGCCAGCAGTTACGTCCTCTCTGGACAGGGGGGGGCTTTCTTT	CASSYVLSGQGGAFF	many	TRBD1	TRBV12-3/TRBV12-4	TRBJ1-1
TGTGCCAGCAGTAACACCTACGAGCAGTACTTC	CASSNTYEQYF	many	NA	TRBV7-9	TRBJ2-7
TGCAGTGCTAGAGATTTCGTAGCGGGCCAAGACAATGAGCAGTTCTTC	CSARDFVAGQDNEQFF	medium-sized	TRBD2	TRBV20-1	TRBJ2-1
TGTGCCAGCAGTTTTACCCGAGAGGAGACCCAGTACTTC	CASSFTREETQYF	many	NA	TRBV7-3	TRBJ2-5
TGTGCCAGCAGTTCCCCCGAGGGCACAGGGGAGATGTTTTTT	CASSSPEGTGEMFF	NA	TRBD1	TRBV28	TRBJ2-2
TGTGCCAGCAGCTCCACCGGGACAGGGGACTATGGCTACACCTTC	CASSSTGTGDYGYTF	once	TRBD1	TRBV5-6	TRBJ1-2
TGCAGTGCTAGAGAAGTACGGGGGGAGGTTAATAATTCACCCCTCCACTTT	CSAREVRGEVNNSPLHF	many	NA	TRBV20-1	TRBJ1-6
TGTGCCAGCAGCCAAGATGCCAGGGCCTCTGGAAACACCATATATTTT	CASSQDARASGNTIYF	NA	NA	TRBV4-2	TRBJ1-3
TGTGCCAGTAGTATTGGGGGTAGCGGGGGACCCCACAATGAGCAGTTCTTC	CASSIGGSGGPHNEQFF	NA	TRBD2	TRBV19	TRBJ2-1
TGCGCCAGCAGCCGCGATCTAGCGGGAGTACGCGAGCAGTACTTC	CASSRDLAGVREQYF	many	TRBD2	TRBV4-1	TRBJ2-7
TGTGCCAGTACAATTACAGGGGCCTACGAGCAGTACTTC	CASTITGAYEQYF	many	TRBD1	TRBV6-4	TRBJ2-7
TGTGCCAGTAGTACCCTAGCGGGTGATACGCAGTATTTT	CASSTLAGDTQYF	NA	TRBD2	TRBV19	TRBJ2-3
TGTGCCAGCAGTTACTCGAGGGTATCAGGGTCCGGAAACACCATATATTTT	CASSYSRVSGSGNTIYF	many	NA	TRBV6-2/TRBV6-3	TRBJ1-3
TGCGCCAGCAGCGCGGGATTTGGGACCCTGGAGCTGTTTTTT	CASSAGFGTLELFF	NA	NA	TRBV5-1	TRBJ2-2
TGTGCCAGCTTATTCCGGGGGAATCAGCCCCAGCATTTT	CASLFRGNQPQHF	many	NA	TRBV6-1	TRBJ1-5
TGTGCCAGCAGCTTGGCCCTATCGGGCCCCTTGTCGGGCATTCAGTACTTC	CASSLALSGPLSGIQYF	many	NA	TRBV5-5	TRBJ2-4
TGTGCCAGCAGTGAGTGGGCGGACCATGAAAAACTGTTTTTT	CASSEWADHEKLFF	many	NA	TRBV2	TRBJ1-4
TGCAGTGCTATAGATCGGGGACTAGCCGGGGGATTGAGCACAGATACGCAGTATTTT	CSAIDRGLAGGLSTDTQYF	NA	TRBD2	TRBV20-1	TRBJ2-3
TGTGCCAGCATGGGGGGGCGAGTGGGGCCCCAGCATTTT	CASMGGRVGPQHF	many	NA	TRBV28	TRBJ1-5
TGTGCCAGCAGTTCCCCGGGACATAAAAATTCACCCCTCCACTTT	CASSSPGHKNSPLHF	many	NA	TRBV2	TRBJ1-6
TGCGCCAGCAGCCAAGTGGTGTCTAGCGGTGCCTACGAGCAGTACTTC	CASSQVVSSGAYEQYF	many	TRBD2	TRBV4-1	TRBJ2-7
TGTGCCAGCAGCCACACAGGGTACGAGCAGTACTTC	CASSHTGYEQYF	NA	NA	TRBV12-3/TRBV12-4	TRBJ2-7
TGTGCCACCAGCAGAGATTCAGGGTTTGGAGAGCAGTACTTC	CATSRDSGFGEQYF	many	NA	TRBV15	TRBJ2-7
TGTGCCAGCAGCCTCCCTGGCGGGGCGGGCGAGCAGTACTTC	CASSLPGGAGEQYF	many	NA	TRBV7-8	TRBJ2-7
TGTGCCAGCAAATCGTCAGGGGGGGATAACACCGGGGAGCTGTTTTTT	CASKSSGGDNTGELFF	many	NA	TRBV2	TRBJ2-2
TGCAGTGCGAAAACTAGCGGGGGTAGATACGAGCAGTACTTC	CSAKTSGGRYEQYF	NA	TRBD2	TRBV20-1	TRBJ2-7
TGTGCCAGCAGTGAATCGGCTAAGGGCAATGAGCAGTTCTTC	CASSESAKGNEQFF	few	NA	TRBV2	TRBJ2-1
TGTGCCAGCAGCTTGGTTGCAGGGGGAAACTATGGCTACACCTTC	CASSLVAGGNYGYTF	many	TRBD1	TRBV5-4	TRBJ1-2
TGTTCCAGCGGCCCGGGGATTAGCGGCTATAATTCACCCCTCCACTTT	CSSGPGISGYNSPLHF	NA	NA	TRBV5-6	TRBJ1-6
TGTGCCAGTAGTATCAGGGGAGCAGCTAGCACAGATACGCAGTATTTT	CASSIRGAASTDTQYF	many	NA	TRBV19	TRBJ2-3
TGTGCCAGCAGCTCTAAAGGGCTAGGTACGCAGTATTTT	CASSSKGLGTQYF	NA	NA	TRBV7-9	TRBJ2-3
TGTGCCTGGAGCGTCCCAGGAAATTCACCCCTCCACTTT	CAWSVPGNSPLHF	many	NA	TRBV30	TRBJ1-6
TGTGCCAGCAGCTTCGGGGGAGGTTACAATGAGCAGTTCTTC	CASSFGGGYNEQFF	NA	NA	TRBV7-9	TRBJ2-1
TGCAGTGGTGAAGGTCGGACAGACAATGAGCAGTTCTTC	CSGEGRTDNEQFF	many	NA	TRBV20-1	TRBJ2-1
TGTGCCAGCAGCGCCGTCCTGGGGGTCACTGAAGCTTTCTTT	CASSAVLGVTEAFF	many	NA	TRBV11-1	TRBJ1-1
TGCGCCAGCAGCTTTAGGGGAAGGGAAGCTTTCTTT	CASSFRGREAFF	many	NA	TRBV5-1	TRBJ1-1